This TCR beta chain was observed in a study of cytomegalovirus exposure and HLA in healthy donors. Regarding the study as a whole: In a later analysis, at a false discovery rate of 0.05, 15,000 to 20,000 TCR beta sequences matched HLA alleles. Reported findings show TCR beta sequences accurately forecast HLA-A and HLA-B alleles in most subjects. In a later analysis, an Asian-associated ancestry cluster reportedly showed fewer N-insertions than the 666-donor mean.

V was trimmed by 4 bases and J by 3 bases, leaving 7 bases between them. In germline, CDR1 is SEHNR, CDR2 FQNEAQ (reference sequence). The CDR3 runs to 12 residues. CMV serostatus was not recorded for this donor. PCR primers comprised 60 Vbeta and 13 Jbeta primers. Using immunoSEQ multiplex PCR, the repertoire was profiled, and TCRdb retains in-frame clones only, with some absent. The sample has about 140,000 clones; about 66% are singletons. In this sample, this clone turned up a few times. The antigen is not known. The receptor was isolated from a human donor in good health. V and J are TRBV7-9 and TRBJ2-7, with TRBD2 as a possible D gene (6 bases). What was sequenced was PBMCs. The CDR3 coding sequence is TGTGCCAGCAGCTGGGGGGACTACGAGCAGTACTTC. Protein product: CASSWGDYEQYF. Filled out from reference TRBV7-9 and TRBJ2-7, the complete variable domain reads DTGVSQNPRHKITKRGQNVTFRCDPISEHNRLYWYRQTLGQGPEFLTYFQNEAQLEKSRLLSDRFSAERPKGSFSTLEIQRTEQGDSAMYLCASSWGDYEQYFGPGTRLTVT.